This TCR beta chain was profiled in a study of T cell clonality in common variable immunodeficiency. The protocol was immunoSEQ multiplex PCR, while the TCRdb copy is restricted to in-frame clones and leaves out a portion. The sample holds around 42,000 clones, and no clone turns up only once. The CDR3 covers 16 residues. Germline V CDR1 and CDR2: MNHNS, SASEGT. Of note for this clone: A read error may explain this, as a much larger clone is one base away. The CDR3 end lies 3 residues beyond the end of the read and is filled in from the germline J gene. This specimen includes other DNA sequences encoding the same CDR3.

The sequence came from a person between 18 and 75 years old in good health. The material sequenced was peripheral blood mononuclear cells. The chain has TRBV6-1 and TRBJ1-3, with a possible D match to TRBD1 (5 bases). The CDR3 bases that were read are TGTGCCAGCAGTGAAGGTCCAGGGTCATTTCGAAACGCT. Translation: CASSEGPGSFRNA. The entire CDR3 sequence reads CASSEGPGSFRNAIYF.